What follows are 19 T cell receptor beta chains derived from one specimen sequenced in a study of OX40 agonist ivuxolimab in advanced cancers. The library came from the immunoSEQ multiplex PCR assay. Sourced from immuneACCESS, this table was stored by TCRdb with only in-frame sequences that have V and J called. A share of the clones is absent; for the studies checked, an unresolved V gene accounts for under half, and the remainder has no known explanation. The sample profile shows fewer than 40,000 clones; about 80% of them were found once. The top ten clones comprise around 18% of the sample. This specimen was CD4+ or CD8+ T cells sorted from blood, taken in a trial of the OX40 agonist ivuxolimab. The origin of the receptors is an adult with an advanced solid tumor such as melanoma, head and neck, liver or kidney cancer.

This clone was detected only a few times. The CDR3 DNA follows: TGTGCCAGCGGCACGTACAGCGAAAACTATGGCTACACCTTC. The encoded protein is CASGTYSENYGYTF. The chain is built from TRBV9 and TRBJ1-2, with no clear D. V lost 7 bases, J lost 2 bases, and 15 bases lay in between. CDR1 and CDR2 from the germline V gene are SGDLS and YYNGEE. This CDR3 has 14 residues.

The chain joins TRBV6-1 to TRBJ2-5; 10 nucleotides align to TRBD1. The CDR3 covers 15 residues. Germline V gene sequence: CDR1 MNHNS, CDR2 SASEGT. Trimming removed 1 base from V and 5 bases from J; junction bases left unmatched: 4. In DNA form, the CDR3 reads TGTGCCAGCAGTGAAGGGGCGGACAGGGGGGAGACCCAGTACTTC. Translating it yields CASSEGADRGETQYF.

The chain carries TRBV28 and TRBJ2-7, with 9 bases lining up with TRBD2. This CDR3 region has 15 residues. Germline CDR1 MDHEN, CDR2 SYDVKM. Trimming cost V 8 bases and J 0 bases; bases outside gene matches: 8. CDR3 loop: CASGIAGGPSYEQYF. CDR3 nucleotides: TGTGCCAGCGGGATTGCGGGGGGGCCCTCCTACGAGCAGTACTTC.

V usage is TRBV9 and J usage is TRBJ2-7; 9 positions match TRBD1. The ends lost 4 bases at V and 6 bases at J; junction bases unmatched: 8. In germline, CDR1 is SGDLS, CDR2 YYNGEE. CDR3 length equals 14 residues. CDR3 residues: CASSTGTGRREQYF. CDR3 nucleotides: TGTGCCAGCAGCACTGGGACAGGGCGGCGCGAGCAGTACTTC.

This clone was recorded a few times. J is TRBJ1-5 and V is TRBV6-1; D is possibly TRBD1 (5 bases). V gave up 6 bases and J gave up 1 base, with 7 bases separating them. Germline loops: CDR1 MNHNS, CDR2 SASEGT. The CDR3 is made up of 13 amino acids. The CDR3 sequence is CASRGQSNQPQHF. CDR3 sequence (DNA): TGTGCCAGCAGAGGACAAAGCAATCAGCCCCAGCATTTT.

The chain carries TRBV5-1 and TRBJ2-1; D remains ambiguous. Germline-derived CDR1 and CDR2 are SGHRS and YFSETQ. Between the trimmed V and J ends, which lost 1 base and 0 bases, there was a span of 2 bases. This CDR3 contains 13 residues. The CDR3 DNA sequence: TGCGCCAGCAGCTTGAGCTCCTACAATGAGCAGTTCTTC. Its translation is CASSLSSYNEQFF.

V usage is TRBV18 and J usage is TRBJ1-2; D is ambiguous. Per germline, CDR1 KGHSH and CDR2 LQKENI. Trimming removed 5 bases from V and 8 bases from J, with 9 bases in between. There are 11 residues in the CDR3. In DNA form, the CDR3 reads TGTGCCAGCTCAAAAATAGGGGGCTACACCTTC. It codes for CASSKIGGYTF. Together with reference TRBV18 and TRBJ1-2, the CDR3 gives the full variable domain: NAGVMQNPRHLVRRRGQEARLRCSPMKGHSHVYWYRQLPEEGLKFMVYLQKENIIDESGMPKERFSAEFPKEGPSILRIQQVVRGDSAAYFCASSKIGGYTFGSGTRLTVV.

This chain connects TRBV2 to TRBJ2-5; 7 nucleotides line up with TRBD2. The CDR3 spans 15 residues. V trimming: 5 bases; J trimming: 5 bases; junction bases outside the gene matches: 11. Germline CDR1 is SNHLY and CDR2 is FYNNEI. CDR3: CASSFTSGDLETQYF. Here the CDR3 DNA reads TGTGCCAGCAGTTTCACCAGCGGGGATTTGGAGACCCAGTACTTC.

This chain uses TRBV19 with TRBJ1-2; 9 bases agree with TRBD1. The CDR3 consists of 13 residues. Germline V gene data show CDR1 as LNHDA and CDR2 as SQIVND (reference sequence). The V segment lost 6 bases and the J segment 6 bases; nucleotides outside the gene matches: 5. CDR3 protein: CASRNRGPNGYTF. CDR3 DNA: TGTGCCAGTAGAAACAGGGGGCCAAATGGCTACACCTTC.

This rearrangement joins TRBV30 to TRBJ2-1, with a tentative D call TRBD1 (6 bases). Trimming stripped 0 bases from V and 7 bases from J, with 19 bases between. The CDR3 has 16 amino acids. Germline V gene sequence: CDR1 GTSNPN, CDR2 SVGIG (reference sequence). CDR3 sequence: CAWSVRGQPHLNEQFF. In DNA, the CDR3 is TGTGCCTGGAGTGTTCGCGGACAGCCCCATCTTAATGAGCAGTTCTTC.

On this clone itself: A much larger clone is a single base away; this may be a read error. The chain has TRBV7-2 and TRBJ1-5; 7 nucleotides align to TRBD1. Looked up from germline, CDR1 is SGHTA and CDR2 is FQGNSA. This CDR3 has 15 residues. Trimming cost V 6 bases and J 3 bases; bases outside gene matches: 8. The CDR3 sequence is CASSEGAGVNQPQHF. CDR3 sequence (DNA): TGTGCCAGCAGTGAGGGGGCGGGGGTCAATCAGCCCCAGCATTTT. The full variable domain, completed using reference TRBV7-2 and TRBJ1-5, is GAGVSQSPSNKVTEKGKDVELRCDPISGHTALYWYRQSLGQGLEFLIYFQGNSAPDKSGLPSDRFSAERTGGSVSTLTIQRTQQEDSAVYLCASSEGAGVNQPQHFGDGTRLSIL.

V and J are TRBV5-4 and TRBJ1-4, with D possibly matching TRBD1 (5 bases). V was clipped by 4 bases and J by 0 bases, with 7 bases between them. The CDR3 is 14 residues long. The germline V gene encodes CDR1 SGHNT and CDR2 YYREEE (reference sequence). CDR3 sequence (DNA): TGTGCCAGCAGCCCAGGGTCAACTAATGAAAAACTGTTTTTT. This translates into CASSPGSTNEKLFF. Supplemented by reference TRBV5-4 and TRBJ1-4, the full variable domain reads ETGVTQSPTHLIKTRGQQVTLRCSSQSGHNTVSWYQQALGQGPQFIFQYYREEENGRGNFPPRFSGLQFPNYSSELNVNALELDDSALYLCASSPGSTNEKLFFGSGTQLSVL.

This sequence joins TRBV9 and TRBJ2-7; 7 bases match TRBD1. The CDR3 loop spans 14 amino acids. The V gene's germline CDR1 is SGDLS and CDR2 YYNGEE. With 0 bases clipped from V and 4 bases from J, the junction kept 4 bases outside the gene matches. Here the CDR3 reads CASSVGQGHYEQYF. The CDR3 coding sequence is TGTGCCAGCAGCGTAGGACAGGGACATTACGAGCAGTACTTC.

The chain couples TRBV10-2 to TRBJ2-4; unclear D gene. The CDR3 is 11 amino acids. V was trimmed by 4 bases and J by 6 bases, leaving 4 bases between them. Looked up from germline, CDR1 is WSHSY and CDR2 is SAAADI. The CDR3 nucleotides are TGCGCCAGCAGTGTCGGAAACATTCAGTACTTC. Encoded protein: CASSVGNIQYF.

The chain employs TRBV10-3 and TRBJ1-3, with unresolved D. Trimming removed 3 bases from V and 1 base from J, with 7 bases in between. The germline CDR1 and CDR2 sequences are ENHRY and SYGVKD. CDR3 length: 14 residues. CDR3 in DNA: TGTGCCATCAGTGAAGCGGGGTCTGGAAACACCATATATTTT. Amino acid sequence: CAISEAGSGNTIYF.

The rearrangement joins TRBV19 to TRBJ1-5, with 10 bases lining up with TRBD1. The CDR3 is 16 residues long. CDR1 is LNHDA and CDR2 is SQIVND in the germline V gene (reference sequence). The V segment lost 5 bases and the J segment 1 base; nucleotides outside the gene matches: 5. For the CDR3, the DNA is TGTGCCAGTAGTGACAGGGGGCAGTGGAGCAATCAGCCCCAGCATTTT. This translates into CASSDRGQWSNQPQHF.

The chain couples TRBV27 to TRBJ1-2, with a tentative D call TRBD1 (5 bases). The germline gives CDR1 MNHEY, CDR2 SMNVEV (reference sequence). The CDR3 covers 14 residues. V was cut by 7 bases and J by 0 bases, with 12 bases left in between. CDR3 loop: CASKGKVTNYGYTF. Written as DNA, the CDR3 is TGTGCCAGCAAGGGGAAGGTAACTAACTATGGCTACACCTTC.

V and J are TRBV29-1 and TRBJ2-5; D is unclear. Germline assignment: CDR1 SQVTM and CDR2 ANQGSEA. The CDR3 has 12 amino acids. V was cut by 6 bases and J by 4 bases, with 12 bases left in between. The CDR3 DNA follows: TGCAGCGTCCAGACAACCGGAGAGACCCAGTACTTC. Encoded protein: CSVQTTGETQYF.

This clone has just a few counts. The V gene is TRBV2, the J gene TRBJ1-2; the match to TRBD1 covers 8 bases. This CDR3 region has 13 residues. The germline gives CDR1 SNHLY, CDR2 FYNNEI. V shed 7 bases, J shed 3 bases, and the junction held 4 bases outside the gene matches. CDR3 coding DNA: TGTGCCAGCACACCGGACAGGGACTATGGCTACACCTTC. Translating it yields CASTPDRDYGYTF.